The clone carrying this T cell receptor (beta chain) has only a few counts. Method: immunoSEQ multiplex PCR; TCRdb's copy keeps in-frame clones and lacks some. The table shows 100,000 to 150,000 clones, with around four fifths occurring only once. This entry belongs to a study of blood T cell repertoires in COVID-19. At the level of the study: Donors in the United States, Italy and Spain gave samples during acute or convalescent COVID-19.

J gave up 8 bases and V 4 bases, and 4 bases lay outside the gene matches. The CDR3 is 14 residues long. Germline CDR1 reads LGHNA; CDR2 reads YSLEER. The clonotype was recovered from a human donor in a cohort sampled during active COVID-19. The rearrangement links TRBV4-3 to TRBJ1-6, with TRBD1 matching over 8 bases. Source material: peripheral blood. CDR3 bases: TGCGCCAGCAGCCTCGGACAGGGTGATTCACCCCTCCACTTT. It yields the protein CASSLGQGDSPLHF.